This T cell receptor beta chain derives from a study of T cell changes during pregnancy in multiple sclerosis. The CDR3 sequence is 14 residues long. Per the germline V gene, CDR1 is SGHKS and CDR2 is YYEKEE (reference sequence). Deletions cut 3 bases from V and 2 bases from J, with 12 bases between. Method: immunoSEQ multiplex PCR; TCRdb's copy keeps in-frame clones and lacks some. The sample has under 90,000 clones, 92% seen once. The chain is built from TRBV5-5 and TRBJ2-7; D perhaps matches TRBD1 (5 bases). This clonotype originated in a female donor in good health, enrolled as a control in a pregnancy study. Sample: peripheral blood, taken in the second trimester of pregnancy. The CDR3 sequence is CASSYSGIAYEQYF. Written as DNA, the CDR3 is TGTGCCAGCAGCTATTCAGGGATCGCCTACGAGCAGTACTTC.